These T cell receptor beta chains were read from a single sample in a study of cytomegalovirus exposure and HLA in healthy donors. The method was immunoSEQ multiplex PCR; TCRdb's version includes in-frame clones alone and lacks a portion of them. The table includes roughly 110,000 clones, around 75% detected once. The sequenced sample was PBMCs. The receptors were sampled from a male donor in good health and CMV-seropositive. Each CDR3 is given without its conserved first and last residue. Each record gives: V gene, CDR3 protein.

V gene: TRBV9
CDR3 protein: ASSGDRDTTEAF

V gene: TRBV10-3
CDR3 protein: AISEPVPGQGRGTEAF

V gene: TRBV5-6
CDR3 protein: ASSLTSGAGVNEQY

V gene: TRBV6-5
CDR3 protein: ASSYQAPGLGGEAF

V gene: TRBV18
CDR3 protein: ASSPRQGAGETQY

V gene: TRBV5-4
CDR3 protein: ASNPSGTGVVDTQY

V gene: TRBV6-6
CDR3 protein: ASSENSPLH

V gene: TRBV4-2
CDR3 protein: ASSQDFSGIGEQF

V gene: TRBV5-5
CDR3 protein: ASSSGQGSYEQY

V gene: TRBV19
CDR3 protein: ASSPSGRGSYEQY

V gene: TRBV9
CDR3 protein: ASSVVPNMNTEAF

V gene: TRBV19
CDR3 protein: ASTPSGRAYEQY

V gene: TRBV27
CDR3 protein: ASSRWTGTLNTEAF

V gene: TRBV5-4
CDR3 protein: ASRLGLAGGRETQY

V gene: TRBV11-2
CDR3 protein: ASSARQGVQSYEQY

V gene: TRBV25-1
CDR3 protein: ASSESVSGNHLAGELF

V gene: TRBV15
CDR3 protein: ATSAHRGTEKLF

V gene: TRBV7-2
CDR3 protein: ASSTGGAGTDTQY

V gene: TRBV29-1
CDR3 protein: SVELDRGTTDTQY

V gene: TRBV6-6
CDR3 protein: ASSSLDRGTTEAF

V gene: TRBV19
CDR3 protein: ASTPRSGMNTGELF

V gene: TRBV6-1
CDR3 protein: ASSPGTAATGELF

V gene: TRBV7-2
CDR3 protein: ASSLSDSRERKLF

V gene: TRBV7-3
CDR3 protein: ASSLADGDTGELF

V gene: TRBV5-1
CDR3 protein: ASSEDRGSGGYT

V gene: TRBV9
CDR3 protein: ASSETSSTGELF

V gene: TRBV5-1
CDR3 protein: ASSLGGGGAEQPQH

V gene: TRBV7-9
CDR3 protein: ASSLPPSGQYEQY

V gene: TRBV11-2
CDR3 protein: ASSLGVEQY

V gene: TRBV29-1
CDR3 protein: SVEDEGGSFYGYT

V gene: TRBV7-2
CDR3 protein: ASSIDGQSGNTIY

V gene: TRBV7-2
CDR3 protein: ASSYRGHSNTEAF

V gene: TRBV7-9
CDR3 protein: ASSGTGEAF

V gene: TRBV7-2
CDR3 protein: ASGQTGAEAF

V gene: TRBV29-1
CDR3 protein: SADSGTSSAQY

V gene: TRBV7-2
CDR3 protein: ASSLGEGFNTIY

V gene: TRBV6-5
CDR3 protein: ASSFGRQGTDTQY

V gene: TRBV5-1
CDR3 protein: ASSQATSGYTGELF

V gene: TRBV7-9
CDR3 protein: ASSLVAGGLDTQY